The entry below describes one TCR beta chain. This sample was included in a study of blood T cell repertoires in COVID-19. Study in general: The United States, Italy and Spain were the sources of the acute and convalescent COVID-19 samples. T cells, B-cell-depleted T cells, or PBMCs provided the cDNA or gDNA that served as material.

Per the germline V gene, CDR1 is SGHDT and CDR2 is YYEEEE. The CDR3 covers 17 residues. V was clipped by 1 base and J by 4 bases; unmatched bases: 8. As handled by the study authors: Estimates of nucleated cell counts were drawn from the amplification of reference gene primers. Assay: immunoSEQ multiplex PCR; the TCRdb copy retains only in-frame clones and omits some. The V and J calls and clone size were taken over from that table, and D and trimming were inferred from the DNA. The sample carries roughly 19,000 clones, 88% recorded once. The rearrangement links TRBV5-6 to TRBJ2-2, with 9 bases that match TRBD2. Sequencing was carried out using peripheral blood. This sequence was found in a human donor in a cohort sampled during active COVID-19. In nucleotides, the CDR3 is TGTGCCAGCAGCTTGTTCCGGCTAGCGGGGTTCACCGGGGAGCTGTTTTTT. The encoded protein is CASSLFRLAGFTGELFF. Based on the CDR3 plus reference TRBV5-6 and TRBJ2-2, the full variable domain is DAGVTQSPTHLIKTRGQQVTLRCSPKSGHDTVSWYQQALGQGPQFIFQYYEEEERQRGNFPDRFSGHQFPNYSSELNVNALLLGDSALYLCASSLFRLAGFTGELFFGEGSRLTVL.